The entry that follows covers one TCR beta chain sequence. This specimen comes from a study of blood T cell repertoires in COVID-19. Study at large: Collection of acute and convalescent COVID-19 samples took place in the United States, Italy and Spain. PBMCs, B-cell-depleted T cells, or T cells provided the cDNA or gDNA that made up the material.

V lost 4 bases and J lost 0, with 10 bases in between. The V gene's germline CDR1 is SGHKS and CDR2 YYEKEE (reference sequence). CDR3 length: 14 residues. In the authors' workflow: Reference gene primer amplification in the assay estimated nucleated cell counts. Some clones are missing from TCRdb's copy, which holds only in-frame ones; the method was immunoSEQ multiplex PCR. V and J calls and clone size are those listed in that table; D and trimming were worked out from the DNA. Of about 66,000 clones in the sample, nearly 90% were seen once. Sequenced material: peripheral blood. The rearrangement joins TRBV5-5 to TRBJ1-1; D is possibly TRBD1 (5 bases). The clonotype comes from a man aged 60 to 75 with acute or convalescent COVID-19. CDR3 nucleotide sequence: TGTGCCAGCAGCGCGTCGACAGTGAACACTGAAGCTTTCTTT. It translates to CASSASTVNTEAFF.